The 25 T cell receptor beta chains reported below all come from one sample, sequenced in a study of shared T cell receptors in the human thymus. Some clones are missing from TCRdb's copy, which holds only in-frame ones; the method was immunoSEQ multiplex PCR. The sample holds about 660,000 clones; over 75% are singletons and the top ten take about 0.0094%. This sample was also put to use in a study of human thymus T cells.

Sequenced material: thymocytes. The receptor source for this set is a boy under three years old with a congenital heart defect.

The chain links TRBV4-1 to TRBJ2-3; the match to TRBD2 covers 12 bases. In germline, CDR1 is MGHRA, CDR2 YSYEKL. Germline trimming cut 2 bases from V and 1 base from J; bases unmatched to any gene: 1. The CDR3 sequence is 16 residues long. For the CDR3, the DNA is TGCGCCAGCAGCCAACTAGCGGGGGGGCGCACAGATACGCAGTATTTT. Its translation is CASSQLAGGRTDTQYF.

This chain uses TRBV4-2 with TRBJ2-1, with 11 positions matching TRBD2. Germline V gene data show CDR1 as LGHNA and CDR2 as YNFKEQ. J lost 3 bases, V lost 0 bases, and 1 base had no gene match. The CDR3 is 16 residues long. This CDR3 is CASSQELAGGYNEQFF. DNA for the CDR3: TGTGCCAGCAGCCAAGAGCTAGCGGGAGGCTACAATGAGCAGTTCTTC.

CDR3 sequence: CASSRREIYNEQFF. For the CDR3, the DNA is TGTGCCAGCAGCCGGCGGGAGATCTACAATGAGCAGTTCTTC. The V call is TRBV11-2, the J call TRBJ2-1; 7 bases are shared with TRBD2. Germline trimming cut 5 bases from V and 3 bases from J; bases unmatched to any gene: 4. The CDR3 is made up of 14 amino acids. The germline gives CDR1 SGHAT, CDR2 FQNNGV.

The chain joins TRBV7-9 to TRBJ2-1, with D maybe TRBD2 (5 bases). Trimming cost V 0 bases and J 0 bases, with 6 bases left between them. The CDR3 runs to 15 residues. Germline CDR1 is SEHNR and CDR2 is FQNEAQ (reference sequence). DNA of the CDR3: TGTGCCAGCAGCTTAGCGGGGAGCTCCTACAATGAGCAGTTCTTC. This encodes CASSLAGSSYNEQFF.

This chain links TRBV14 with TRBJ2-1, with TRBD2 identical over 12 bases. Germline CDR1 is SGHDN and CDR2 is FVKESK. Losses at the gene ends were 4 bases for V and 8 bases for J; bases not matched to a gene: 21. CDR3 size: 20 residues. CDR3 DNA sequence: TGTGCCAGCAGCCTAGTGACAGGGGGCGGGCTAGCGGGAGGGCCGGATGAGCAGTTCTTC. This sequence encodes CASSLVTGGGLAGGPDEQFF.

In DNA, the CDR3 is TGCGCCAGCAGCTTACAACAGGGCTACGAGCAGTACTTC. Its protein product is CASSLQQGYEQYF. This chain uses TRBV5-1 with TRBJ2-7; tentative D call: TRBD1 (6 bases). This CDR3 has 13 amino acids. Trimming removed 2 bases at V and 3 bases at J, with 9 bases between. Germline loops: CDR1 SGHRS, CDR2 YFSETQ.

The chain employs TRBV28 and TRBJ1-2; 7 nucleotides align to TRBD1. The V segment lost 6 bases and the J segment 3 bases; nucleotides outside the gene matches: 13. The CDR3 sequence is 16 residues long. Looked up from germline, CDR1 is MDHEN and CDR2 is SYDVKM. CDR3 sequence (DNA): TGTGCCAGCAGATACCGGGACAGTAGTTCGGACTATGGCTACACCTTC. It codes for CASRYRDSSSDYGYTF.

The chain uses TRBV27 and TRBJ1-6, with TRBD1 matching over 9 bases. In germline, CDR1 is MNHEY, CDR2 SMNVEV (reference sequence). The CDR3 runs 17 residues. V shed 3 bases, J shed 9 bases, and the junction held 12 bases outside the gene matches. CDR3 nucleotide sequence: TGTGCCAGCAGTTTCATGGGTCGCGGGACAGGGCTTTCACCCCTCCACTTT. Translated: CASSFMGRGTGLSPLHF.

CDR3 residues: CAITPGQGVQDGYTF. CDR3 in DNA: TGTGCCATCACCCCGGGACAGGGGGTACAGGATGGCTACACCTTC. This chain uses TRBV10-3 with TRBJ1-2; TRBD1 agrees at 11 bases. The CDR3 is 15 amino acids. V trimming: 7 bases; J trimming: 6 bases; junction bases outside the gene matches: 10. Germline CDR1 and CDR2: ENHRY and SYGVKD.

This chain connects TRBV5-1 to TRBJ2-2, with 8 bases matching TRBD1. The CDR3 consists of 18 residues. CDR1 is SGHRS and CDR2 is YFSETQ in the germline V gene. Germline trimming cut 5 bases from V and 3 bases from J; bases unmatched to any gene: 15. The CDR3 region has the DNA TGCGCCAGCAGTGAGTACTTCCCGGACAGGGCGGACACCGGGGAGCTGTTTTTT. Protein product: CASSEYFPDRADTGELFF.

This rearrangement joins TRBV7-9 to TRBJ2-5; tentative D call: TRBD2 (6 bases). V lost 2 bases, J lost 4 bases, and 11 bases lay in between. Germline CDR1 is SEHNR and CDR2 is FQNEAQ (reference sequence). The CDR3 length is 14 residues. The CDR3 DNA sequence: TGTGCCAGCAGCTTACAGACTAGTCGAGAGACCCAGTACTTC. Translated, it gives CASSLQTSRETQYF. The variable domain in full, completed from reference TRBV7-9 and TRBJ2-5, reads DTGVSQNPRHKITKRGQNVTFRCDPISEHNRLYWYRQTLGQGPEFLTYFQNEAQLEKSRLLSDRFSAERPKGSFSTLEIQRTEQGDSAMYLCASSLQTSRETQYFGPGTRLLVL.

This chain connects TRBV15 to TRBJ2-5; 11 nucleotides agree with TRBD2. Matching the DNA end better, TRBJ2-7 makes the J call doubtful. This CDR3 is built from 20 residues. The germline gives CDR1 LNHNV, CDR2 YYDKDF (reference sequence). CDR3: CATSRGSGWRGLAEPYEQYF. The DNA for the CDR3 is TGTGCCACCAGCAGAGGGAGTGGTTGGAGGGGACTAGCGGAGCCCTACGAGCAGTACTTC.

This chain connects TRBV6-5 to TRBJ2-3; the D gene is possibly TRBD2 (5 bases). CDR3 length: 14 amino acids. V was pared by 2 bases and J by 5 bases, with 11 bases between. Germline loops: CDR1 MNHEY, CDR2 SVGAGI. The CDR3: CASSYSPRGDTQYF. As DNA, the CDR3 is TGTGCCAGCAGTTACAGCCCCCGGGGAGATACGCAGTATTTT.

The chain employs TRBV27 and TRBJ2-7; TRBD2 matches at 8 bases. Germline CDR1 MNHEY, CDR2 SMNVEV (reference sequence). CDR3 length equals 16 residues. Losses at the gene ends were 5 bases for V and 2 bases for J; bases not matched to a gene: 11. CDR3 coding DNA: TGTGCCAGCAGTGGGCCGGGGGGGCATAGACCCTACGAGCAGTACTTC. Translating it yields CASSGPGGHRPYEQYF.

The genes are TRBV6-4 and TRBJ2-6; tentative D call: TRBD2 (6 bases). V dropped 11 bases and J dropped 0 bases, with 11 bases sitting between them. Germline CDR1 and CDR2: MRHNA and SNTAGT. The CDR3 is made up of 14 amino acids. CDR3 nucleotide sequence: TGTGCCTGGCGGGGTGTCTCTGGGGCCAACGTCCTGACTTTC. Translation gives CAWRGVSGANVLTF.

The J gene is TRBJ2-7, the V gene TRBV10-3; 11 nucleotides match TRBD1. The CDR3 length is 14 residues. Germline lookup yields CDR1 ENHRY and CDR2 SYGVKD. The J segment lost 2 bases and the V segment lost 10 bases, leaving 7 bases of the junction unmatched. The CDR3 coding sequence is TGTGCCAGCGGCGGGACAGGGGGAACCTACGAGCAGTACTTC. Translating gives CASGGTGGTYEQYF.

The rearrangement uses TRBV7-9 and TRBJ1-3, with a weak D call TRBD1 (6 bases). Germline loops: CDR1 SEHNR, CDR2 FQNEAQ (reference sequence). The ends were cut back, 5 bases at V and 8 bases at J, with 7 bases in the middle. CDR3 size: 11 residues. The CDR3 is CASSEGDTIYF. The DNA of the CDR3 is TGTGCCAGCAGCGAGGGGGACACCATATATTTT.

This chain connects TRBV7-3 to TRBJ2-6; 7 positions match TRBD1. The CDR3 runs 17 residues. Germline V CDR1 and CDR2: SGHTA, FQGTGA. Trimming at V came to 5 bases and at J to 1 base, leaving 8 bases not matched to a gene. The CDR3 here is CASSPGQASSGANVLTF. The CDR3 DNA is TGTGCCAGCAGCCCCGGACAGGCCTCTTCTGGGGCCAACGTCCTGACTTTC.

This clone was observed once. DNA of the CDR3: TGTGCCAGCAGTCCGGTATTTAATTCACCCCTCCACTTT. Translation gives CASSPVFNSPLHF. The chain carries TRBV27 and TRBJ1-6, with unresolved D. The CDR3 loop spans 13 amino acids. Germline V gene data show CDR1 as MNHEY and CDR2 as SMNVEV (reference sequence). The ends were cut back, 5 bases at V and 6 bases at J, with 8 bases in the middle.

V is TRBV29-1 and J is TRBJ2-5; tentative D call: TRBD2 (6 bases). The germline V gene encodes CDR1 SQVTM and CDR2 ANQGSEA. This CDR3 comprises 11 residues. With 5 bases removed from V and 3 bases from J, the gap between germline ends came to 7 bases. Written as DNA, the CDR3 is TGCAGCGTTCCTAGCGAAGAGACCCAGTACTTC. This sequence encodes CSVPSEETQYF.

The genes are TRBV11-2 and TRBJ2-7; 7 nucleotides line up with TRBD2. The CDR3 spans 18 residues. Losses at the gene ends were 2 bases for V and 5 bases for J; bases not matched to a gene: 18. CDR1 is SGHAT and CDR2 is FQNNGV in the germline V gene. The CDR3 DNA sequence: TGTGCCAGCAGCTTACGACGTGTTCGCCGGGGAGGGGTCGACGAGCAGTACTTC. Residues: CASSLRRVRRGGVDEQYF.

The chain uses TRBV5-4 and TRBJ1-6; D ambiguous. V lost 4 bases to trimming and J lost 9 bases, with 8 bases between them. CDR1 and CDR2 from the germline V gene are SGHNT and YYREEE (reference sequence). The CDR3 extends over 12 amino acids. CDR3 residues: CASSLPTSPLHF. Here the CDR3 DNA reads TGTGCCAGCAGCCTACCTACTTCACCCCTCCACTTT. The full variable domain, in which reference TRBV5-4 and TRBJ1-6 provide the parts outside the CDR3, is ETGVTQSPTHLIKTRGQQVTLRCSSQSGHNTVSWYQQALGQGPQFIFQYYREEENGRGNFPPRFSGLQFPNYSSELNVNALELDDSALYLCASSLPTSPLHFGNGTRLTVT.

The chain employs TRBV4-1 and TRBJ2-1, with 7 bases that match TRBD2. Germline CDR1 is MGHRA and CDR2 is YSYEKL. The CDR3 is 16 amino acids. The junction had 6 bases not matched to a gene; V was cut back by 0 bases and J by 4 bases. CDR3 sequence reads: CASSQDPAGKYNEQFF. In nucleotides, the CDR3 is TGCGCCAGCAGCCAAGACCCAGCGGGGAAATACAATGAGCAGTTCTTC.

The V call is TRBV19, the J call TRBJ2-5; D is uncertain. Germline V gene lookup returns CDR1 LNHDA and CDR2 SQIVND (reference sequence). Deletions cut 4 bases from V and 3 bases from J, with 15 bases between. The CDR3 contains 15 residues. The CDR3 DNA reads as TGTGCCAGTAGTACAGGTCGGAAAAAGGAAGAGACCCAGTACTTC. Amino acids: CASSTGRKKEETQYF.

The CDR3 DNA sequence: TGTGCCAGCAGCTTATCGGGATCCCTCAATGAGCAGTTCTTC. It specifies CASSLSGSLNEQFF. The rearrangement links TRBV5-6 to TRBJ2-1, with a possible D match to TRBD2 (5 bases). Trimming removed 2 bases from V and 6 bases from J, with 12 bases in between. The CDR3 consists of 14 residues. Germline CDR1 SGHDT, CDR2 YYEEEE.